This entry features one TCR beta chain sequence. The antigen remains undetermined. Chemo-refractory metastatic non-small-cell lung cancer patients underwent focal radiation alongside CTLA-4 blockade with ipilimumab. This sample is drawn from a study of radiotherapy plus CTLA-4 blockade in lung cancer. Study context: Among patients, roughly 17% showed objective responses, and approximately 30% had disease control. Points from the study as a whole: Early blood T cell clone dynamics reportedly forecast response best, with interferon-beta. Subsequent to radiotherapy plus ipilimumab, tumor-derived TCR clones underwent expansion in blood.

Sequenced by immunoSEQ multiplex PCR; TCRdb stores in-frame clones only, minus some. The sample has about 88,000 clones, about two thirds seen once; the top ten hold around 15%. The material was peripheral blood, obtained from a patient treated with radiotherapy plus ipilimumab. This clonotype was obtained from a human donor with non-small cell lung cancer that progressed on radiotherapy plus ipilimumab.

CDR3 coding DNA: TGTGCCAGCAGTTGGGGACAGGTTAATGAAAAACTGTTTTTT. Its protein product is CASSWGQVNEKLFF. This chain connects TRBV2 to TRBJ1-4, with 8 bases matching TRBD1. Unmatched junction bases numbered 3, after V lost 5 bases and J lost 4 bases. The CDR3 covers 14 residues. Looked up from germline, CDR1 is SNHLY and CDR2 is FYNNEI. Full variable domain (outside the CDR3, taken from reference TRBV2 and TRBJ1-4): EPEVTQTPSHQVTQMGQEVILRCVPISNHLYFYWYRQILGQKVEFLVSFYNNEISEKSEIFDDQFSVERPDGSNFTLKIRSTKLEDSAMYFCASSWGQVNEKLFFGSGTQLSVL.